This T cell receptor (beta chain) was obtained from a study of shared clonotypes between healthy human individuals. Terminally differentiated effector memory CD45RA+ cells were left out of the naive CD8 fraction, which was CD45RO-negative and positively selected for CCR7. Looked up from germline, CDR1 is SEHNR and CDR2 is FQNEAQ (reference sequence). The V and J ends lost 4 bases and 4 bases, in that order; junction bases with no gene match: 11. This CDR3 has 18 amino acids. In replicate PCRs of sorted subsets, approximately 200 ng DNA, approximately 30,000 T cell genomes, was used. Using immunoSEQ multiplex PCR, the repertoire was profiled, and TCRdb retains in-frame clones only, with some absent. This table has hundreds of thousands of clones, roughly 98% appearing once. In the case of this clone: Its antigen is currently unknown.

Study-level points and caveats: Several donors held around 5% of naive CD4 clonotypes in common. Though the depth was large, rarefaction showed that sorted-subset sequencing was incomplete.

Specimen: naive CD8+ T cells sorted from blood. The chain is built from TRBV7-9 and TRBJ2-1, with 12 bases fitting TRBD2. The receptor was isolated from a man aged 25-45 years in good health. The CDR3 is CASSYSGLAGGEYNEQFF. The CDR3 coding sequence is TGTGCCAGCAGCTATTCAGGTCTAGCGGGAGGGGAGTACAATGAGCAGTTCTTC.